This T cell receptor beta chain was sequenced during a study of technical replicates of blood from a few donors. Using immunoSEQ multiplex PCR, the repertoire was profiled, and TCRdb retains in-frame clones only, with some absent. The sample lists about 85,000 clones; around 94% were seen once. This CDR3 has 14 residues. Germline lookup yields CDR1 SNHLY and CDR2 FYNNEI. The V and J ends lost 7 bases and 9 bases respectively, with 16 bases between them. The J gene is TRBJ1-6, the V gene TRBV2; perhaps TRBD1 as D (5 bases). The receptor comes from a human donor in good health. The sequencing sample was made of T cells isolated from PBMCs. The chain's CDR3 is CASIQDARISPLHF. In DNA form, the CDR3 reads TGTGCCAGCATACAGGATGCACGGATTTCACCCCTCCACTTT.